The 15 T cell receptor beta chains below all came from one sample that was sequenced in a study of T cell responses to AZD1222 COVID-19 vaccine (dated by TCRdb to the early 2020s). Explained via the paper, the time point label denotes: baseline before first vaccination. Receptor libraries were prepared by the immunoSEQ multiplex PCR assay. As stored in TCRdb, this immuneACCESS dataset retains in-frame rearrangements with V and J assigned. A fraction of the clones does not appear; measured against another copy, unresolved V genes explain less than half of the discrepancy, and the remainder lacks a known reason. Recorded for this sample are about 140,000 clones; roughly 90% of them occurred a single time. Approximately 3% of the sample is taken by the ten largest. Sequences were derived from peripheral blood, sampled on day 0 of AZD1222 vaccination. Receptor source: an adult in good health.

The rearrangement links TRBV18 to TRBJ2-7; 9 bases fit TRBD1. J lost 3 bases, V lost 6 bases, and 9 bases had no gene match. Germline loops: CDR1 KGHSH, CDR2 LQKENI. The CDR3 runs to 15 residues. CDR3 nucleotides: TGTGCCAGCTCCCCCGGGACAGGGCCAAACTACGAGCAGTACTTC. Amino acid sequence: CASSPGTGPNYEQYF. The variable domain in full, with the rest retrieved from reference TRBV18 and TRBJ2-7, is NAGVMQNPRHLVRRRGQEARLRCSPMKGHSHVYWYRQLPEEGLKFMVYLQKENIIDESGMPKERFSAEFPKEGPSILRIQQVVRGDSAAYFCASSPGTGPNYEQYFGPGTRLTVT.

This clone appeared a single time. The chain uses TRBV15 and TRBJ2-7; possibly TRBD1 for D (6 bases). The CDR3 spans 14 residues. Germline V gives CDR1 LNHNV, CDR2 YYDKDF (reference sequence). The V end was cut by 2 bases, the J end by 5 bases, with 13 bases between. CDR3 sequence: CATSRPDRRDEQYF. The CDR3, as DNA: TGTGCCACCAGCAGACCGGACAGAAGAGACGAGCAGTACTTC.

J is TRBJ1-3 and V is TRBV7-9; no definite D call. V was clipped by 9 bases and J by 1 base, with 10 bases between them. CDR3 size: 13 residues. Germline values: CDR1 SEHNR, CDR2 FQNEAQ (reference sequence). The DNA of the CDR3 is TGTGCCAGTTCTGGGCGATCTGGAAACACCATATATTTT. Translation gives CASSGRSGNTIYF.

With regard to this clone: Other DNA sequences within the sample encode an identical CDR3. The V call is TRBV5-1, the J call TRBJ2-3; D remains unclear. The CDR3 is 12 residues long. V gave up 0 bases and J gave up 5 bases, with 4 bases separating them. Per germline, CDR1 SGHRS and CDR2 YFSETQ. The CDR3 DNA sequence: TGCGCCAGCAGCTTGGTAGGAGATACGCAGTATTTT. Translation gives CASSLVGDTQYF. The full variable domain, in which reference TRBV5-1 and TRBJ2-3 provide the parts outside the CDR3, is KAGVTQTPRYLIKTRGQQVTLSCSPISGHRSVSWYQQTPGQGLQFLFEYFSETQRNKGNFPGRFSGRQFSNSRSEMNVSTLELGDSALYLCASSLVGDTQYFGPGTRLTVL.

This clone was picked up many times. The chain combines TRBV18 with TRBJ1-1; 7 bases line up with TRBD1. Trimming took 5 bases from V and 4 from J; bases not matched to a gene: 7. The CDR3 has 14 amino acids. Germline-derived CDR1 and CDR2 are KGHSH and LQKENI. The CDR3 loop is CASSRQGEGTEAFF. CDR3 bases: TGTGCCAGCTCAAGACAGGGTGAGGGCACTGAAGCTTTCTTT. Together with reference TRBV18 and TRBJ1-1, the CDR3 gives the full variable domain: NAGVMQNPRHLVRRRGQEARLRCSPMKGHSHVYWYRQLPEEGLKFMVYLQKENIIDESGMPKERFSAEFPKEGPSILRIQQVVRGDSAAYFCASSRQGEGTEAFFGQGTRLTVV.

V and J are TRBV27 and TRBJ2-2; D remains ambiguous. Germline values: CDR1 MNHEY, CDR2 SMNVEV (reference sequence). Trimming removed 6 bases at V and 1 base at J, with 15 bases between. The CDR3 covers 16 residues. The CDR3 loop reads CASRAPARVNTGELFF. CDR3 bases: TGTGCCAGCAGGGCTCCCGCCCGGGTGAACACCGGGGAGCTGTTTTTT.

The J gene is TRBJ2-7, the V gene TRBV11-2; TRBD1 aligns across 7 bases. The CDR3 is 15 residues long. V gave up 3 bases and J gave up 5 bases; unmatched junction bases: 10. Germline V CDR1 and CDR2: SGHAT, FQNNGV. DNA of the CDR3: TGTGCCAGCAGCTTCGCCGACAGGGCCGTCGACGAGCAGTACTTC. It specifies CASSFADRAVDEQYF.

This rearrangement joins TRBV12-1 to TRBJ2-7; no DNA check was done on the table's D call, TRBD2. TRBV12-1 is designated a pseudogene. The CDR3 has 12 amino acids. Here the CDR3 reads CASSLRDRDLPF. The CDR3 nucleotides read TGTGCCAGCAGCCTACGCGACCGGGACTTGCCCTTC.

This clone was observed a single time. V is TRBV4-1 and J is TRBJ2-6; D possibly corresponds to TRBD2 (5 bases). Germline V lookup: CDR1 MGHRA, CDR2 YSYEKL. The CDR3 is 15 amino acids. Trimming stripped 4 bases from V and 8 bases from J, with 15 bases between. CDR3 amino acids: CASSLRLTGTNVLTF. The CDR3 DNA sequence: TGCGCCAGCAGCCTGAGACTGACGGGGACCAACGTCCTGACTTTC.

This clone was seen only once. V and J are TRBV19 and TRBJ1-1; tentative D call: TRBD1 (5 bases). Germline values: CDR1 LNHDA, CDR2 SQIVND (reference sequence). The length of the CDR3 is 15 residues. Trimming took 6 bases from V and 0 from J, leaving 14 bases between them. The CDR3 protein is CASRPRARMNTEAFF. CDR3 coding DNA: TGTGCCAGTAGACCCAGGGCCCGTATGAACACTGAAGCTTTCTTT.

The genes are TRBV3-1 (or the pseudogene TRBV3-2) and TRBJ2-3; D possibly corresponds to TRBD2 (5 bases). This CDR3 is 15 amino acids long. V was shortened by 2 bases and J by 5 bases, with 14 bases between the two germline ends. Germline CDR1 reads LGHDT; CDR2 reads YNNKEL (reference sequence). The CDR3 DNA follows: TGTGCCAGCAGCCAAACCCTCGGAGGTAGAGATACGCAGTATTTT. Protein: CASSQTLGGRDTQYF.

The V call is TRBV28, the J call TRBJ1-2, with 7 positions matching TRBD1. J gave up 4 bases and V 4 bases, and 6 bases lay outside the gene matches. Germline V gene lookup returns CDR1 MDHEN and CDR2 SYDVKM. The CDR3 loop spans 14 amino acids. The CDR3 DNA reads TGTGCCAGCAGTTCGGACAGGCGAAGCTATGGCTACACCTTC. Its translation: CASSSDRRSYGYTF.

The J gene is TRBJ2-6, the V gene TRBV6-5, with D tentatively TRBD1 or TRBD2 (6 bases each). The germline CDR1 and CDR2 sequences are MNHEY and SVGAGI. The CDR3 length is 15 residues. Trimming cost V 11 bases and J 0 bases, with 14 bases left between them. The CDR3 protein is CAGGQGPSGANVLTF. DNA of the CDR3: TGTGCCGGGGGGCAGGGCCCCTCTGGGGCCAACGTCCTGACTTTC.

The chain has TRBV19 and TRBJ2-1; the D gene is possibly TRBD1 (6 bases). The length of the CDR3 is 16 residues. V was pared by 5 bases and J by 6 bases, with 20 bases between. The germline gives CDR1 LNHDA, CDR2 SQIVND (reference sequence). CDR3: CASSVLTGNRGNEQFF. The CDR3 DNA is TGTGCCAGTAGTGTCCTCACAGGGAACCGTGGCAATGAGCAGTTCTTC.

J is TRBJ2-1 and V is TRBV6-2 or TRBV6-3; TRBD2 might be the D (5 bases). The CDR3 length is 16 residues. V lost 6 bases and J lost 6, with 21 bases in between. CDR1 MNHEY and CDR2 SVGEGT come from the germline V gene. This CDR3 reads CASSPRTPQRGNEQFF. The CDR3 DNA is TGTGCCAGCAGCCCGCGGACTCCCCAAAGAGGCAATGAGCAGTTCTTC.